The 4 T cell receptor beta chains reported below all come from one sample, sequenced in a study of regulatory T cells in long-lasting Graves disease. Combining iRepertoire HTBI primers with Arm-PCR of CDR3 regions, the authors built TCR beta libraries. MiXCR was run by TCRdb on the multiplex PCR reads, yielding one entry per CDR3 protein. Of about 560,000 distinct CDR3 sequences listed, around 15% are singletons. Time point specified: newly diagnosed GD, antithyroid drugs for less than 3 months. Making the TCR library involved RNA that had been extracted from PBMCs. These same records also appear under a second study, on T cells in Graves' hyperthyroidism and ophthalmopathy.

The source material was peripheral blood mononuclear cells (PBMCs), sampled at new diagnosis, from a patient treated with antithyroid drugs. Receptor source: a man in his late teens or twenties with Graves disease.

This clonotype came up many times. The chain employs TRBV4-1 and TRBJ1-5, with a tentative D call TRBD1 (5 bases). V was trimmed by 0 bases and J by 7 bases, leaving 13 bases between them. This CDR3 contains 15 residues. Germline V gives CDR1 MGHRA, CDR2 YSYEKL. The CDR3 loop is CASSQDRQGRQPQHF. DNA for the CDR3: TGCGCCAGCAGCCAAGACCGGCAGGGTAGGCAGCCCCAGCATTTT.

This clonotype was observed a handful of times. This chain uses TRBV5-8 with TRBJ2-2, with TRBD2 matching over 13 bases. Per germline, CDR1 SGHTS and CDR2 YDEGEE. CDR3 size: 17 residues. The junction had 4 bases not matched to a gene; V was cut back by 1 base and J by 4 bases. The CDR3 reads CASSLPGLAGVTGELFF. The CDR3 DNA reads TGTGCCAGCAGCTTGCCCGGACTAGCGGGAGTCACCGGGGAGCTGTTTTTT.

Ten or more counts support this clonotype. This chain links TRBV28 with TRBJ2-5; 7 bases match TRBD2. V lost 7 bases, J lost 5 bases, and 10 bases stayed unmatched. Germline lookup yields CDR1 MDHEN and CDR2 SYDVKM. The CDR3 totals 14 residues. CDR3 nucleotide sequence: TGTGCCAGCACCATTGGAGGGAGGGGTGAGACCCAGTACTTC. Translation gives CASTIGGRGETQYF. The full variable domain, with the rest looked up from reference TRBV28 and TRBJ2-5, is DVKVTQSSRYLVKRTGEKVFLECVQDMDHENMFWYRQDPGLGLRLIYFSYDVKMKEKGDIPEGYSVSREKKERFSLILESASTNQTSMYLCASTIGGRGETQYFGPGTRLLVL.

The V gene is TRBV7-2, the J gene TRBJ1-6, with 8 bases identical to TRBD1. The CDR3 covers 19 residues. Per germline, CDR1 SGHTA and CDR2 FQGNSA. V shed 4 bases and J 5 bases; nucleotides not matched to a gene: 16. Here the CDR3 reads CASSYSGQGARWNNSPLHF. The CDR3 DNA reads TGTGCCAGCAGCTATTCGGGTCAGGGGGCTAGGTGGAATAATTCACCCCTCCACTTT. Based on the CDR3 plus reference TRBV7-2 and TRBJ1-6, the full variable domain is GAGVSQSPSNKVTEKGKDVELRCDPISGHTALYWYRQSLGQGLEFLIYFQGNSAPDKSGLPSDRFSAERTGGSVSTLTIQRTQQEDSAVYLCASSYSGQGARWNNSPLHFGNGTRLTVT.